One T cell receptor (beta chain) is described in this entry. The source of the sample is a study of shared clonotypes between healthy human individuals. Generated by immunoSEQ multiplex PCR, the TCRdb table keeps only in-frame clones and is missing some. The sample carries roughly 330,000 clones, about 74% recorded once. Germline assignment: CDR1 ENHRY and CDR2 SYGVKD. The CDR3 extends over 14 amino acids. V lost 3 bases, J lost 1 base, and 6 bases lay in between. This rearrangement joins TRBV10-3 to TRBJ2-2; the D gene is possibly TRBD2 (6 bases). Sequencing was carried out using memory CD4+ T cells sorted from blood. Subset of the sample: CD45RA-negative fraction. The receptor's source is a man under 40 in good health. The CDR3 protein is CAISDSGNTGELFF. The CDR3 region has the DNA TGTGCCATCAGTGATAGCGGGAACACCGGGGAGCTGTTTTTT.